Below, one TCR beta chain is given with its context. It was with a sample-barcoded 5' primer and a J-beta primer mix that a second PCR of about 6 to 12 cycles was run. TCRdb ran MiXCR on the 5' RACE reads and lists one entry per CDR3 protein. The sample includes some 640,000 distinct CDR3 sequences, 45% to 50% of them seen just once. The source of the sample is a study of blood T cells in healthy people across ages. The CDR3 length is 13 residues. Trimming removed 4 bases from V and 2 bases from J, with 8 bases in between. Germline V CDR1 and CDR2: SGHRS, YFSETQ. The genes are TRBV5-1 and TRBJ2-3, with D possibly TRBD2 on 5 matching bases. Sequenced: blood. This receptor was obtained from a woman aged 55-69 years in good health. The CDR3 sequence: CASSVGATDTQYF. CDR3 coding DNA: TGCGCCAGCAGCGTGGGAGCCACAGATACGCAGTATTTT.